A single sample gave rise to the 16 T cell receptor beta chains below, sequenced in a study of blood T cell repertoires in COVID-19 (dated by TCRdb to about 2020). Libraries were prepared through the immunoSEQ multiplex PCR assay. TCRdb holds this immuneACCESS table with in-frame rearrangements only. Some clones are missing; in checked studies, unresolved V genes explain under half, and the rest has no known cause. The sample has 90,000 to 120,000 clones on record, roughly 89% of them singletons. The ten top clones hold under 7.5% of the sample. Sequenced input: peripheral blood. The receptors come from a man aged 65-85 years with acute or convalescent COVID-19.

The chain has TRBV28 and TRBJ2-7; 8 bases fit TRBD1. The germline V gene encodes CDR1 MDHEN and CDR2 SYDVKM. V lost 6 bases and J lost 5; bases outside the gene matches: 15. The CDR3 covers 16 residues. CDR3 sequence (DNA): TGTGCCAGCAGCCCTATGGACAGGGTCCTAGGGGACGAGCAGTACTTC. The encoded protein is CASSPMDRVLGDEQYF.

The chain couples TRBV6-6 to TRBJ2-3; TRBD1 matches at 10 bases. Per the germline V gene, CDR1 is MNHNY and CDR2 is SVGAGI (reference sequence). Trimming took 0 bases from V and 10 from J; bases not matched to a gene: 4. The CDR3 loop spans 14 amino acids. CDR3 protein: CASSYSGTGEAQYF. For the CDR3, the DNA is TGTGCCAGCAGTTACTCCGGGACAGGGGAGGCGCAGTATTTT.

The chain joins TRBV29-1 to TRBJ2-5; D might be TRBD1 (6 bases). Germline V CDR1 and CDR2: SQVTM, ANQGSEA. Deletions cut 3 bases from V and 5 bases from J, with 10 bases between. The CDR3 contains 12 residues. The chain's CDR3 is CSVDRGRETQYF. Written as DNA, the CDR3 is TGCAGCGTTGACAGGGGACGGGAGACCCAGTACTTC.

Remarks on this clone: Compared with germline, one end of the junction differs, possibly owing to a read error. Written as DNA, the CDR3 is TGTGCTAGCAGCTTAGGTGGGGGCCGCACAGATACGCAGTATTTT. Its translation: CASSLGGGRTDTQYF. The J gene is TRBJ2-3, the V gene TRBV7-7, with a possible D match to TRBD1 (6 bases). CDR3 length: 15 amino acids. Germline V gene sequence: CDR1 SSHAT, CDR2 FNYEAQ (reference sequence).

The chain's CDR3 is CASSFYSETTDTQYF. DNA for the CDR3: TGTGCCAGCAGCTTCTATAGCGAGACCACAGATACGCAGTATTTT. The chain recombines TRBV7-2 with TRBJ2-3; maybe TRBD2 (5 bases). Germline V lookup: CDR1 SGHTA, CDR2 FQGNSA. This CDR3 is 15 amino acids long. V was clipped by 3 bases and J by 2 bases, with 12 bases between them.

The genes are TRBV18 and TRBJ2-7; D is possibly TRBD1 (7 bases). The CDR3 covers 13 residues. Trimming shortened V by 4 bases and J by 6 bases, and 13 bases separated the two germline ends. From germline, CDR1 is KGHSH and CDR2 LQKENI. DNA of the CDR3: TGTGCCAGCTCACTGACTAGGGGGCGCGAGCAGTACTTC. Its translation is CASSLTRGREQYF.

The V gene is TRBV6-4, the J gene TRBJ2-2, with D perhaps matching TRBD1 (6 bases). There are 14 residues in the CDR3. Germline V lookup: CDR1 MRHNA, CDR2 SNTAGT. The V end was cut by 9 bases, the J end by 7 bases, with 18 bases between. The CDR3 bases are TGTGCCAGTAAGGAATCAGGGGTTCACGGGGAGCTGTTTTTT. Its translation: CASKESGVHGELFF.

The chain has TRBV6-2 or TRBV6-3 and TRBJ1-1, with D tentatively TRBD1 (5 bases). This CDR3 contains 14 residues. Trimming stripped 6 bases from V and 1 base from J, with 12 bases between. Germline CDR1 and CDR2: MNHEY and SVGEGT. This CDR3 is CASSQDIRNTEAFF. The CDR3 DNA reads TGTGCCAGCAGCCAGGACATTCGGAACACTGAAGCTTTCTTT.

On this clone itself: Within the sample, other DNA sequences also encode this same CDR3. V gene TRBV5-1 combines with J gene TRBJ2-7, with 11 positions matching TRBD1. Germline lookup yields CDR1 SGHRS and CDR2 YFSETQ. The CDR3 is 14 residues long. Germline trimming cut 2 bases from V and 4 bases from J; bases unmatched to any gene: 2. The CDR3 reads CASSFGTGGYEQYF. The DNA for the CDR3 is TGCGCCAGCAGCTTCGGGACAGGGGGATACGAGCAGTACTTC. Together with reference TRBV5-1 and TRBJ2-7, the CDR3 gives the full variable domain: KAGVTQTPRYLIKTRGQQVTLSCSPISGHRSVSWYQQTPGQGLQFLFEYFSETQRNKGNFPGRFSGRQFSNSRSEMNVSTLELGDSALYLCASSFGTGGYEQYFGPGTRLTVT.

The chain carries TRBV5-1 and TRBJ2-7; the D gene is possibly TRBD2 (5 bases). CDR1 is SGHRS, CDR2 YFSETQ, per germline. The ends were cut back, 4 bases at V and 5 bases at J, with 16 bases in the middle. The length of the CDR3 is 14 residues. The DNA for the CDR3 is TGCGCCAGCAGCCTACTGGCCTTCGGGAACGAGCAGTACTTC. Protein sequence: CASSLLAFGNEQYF. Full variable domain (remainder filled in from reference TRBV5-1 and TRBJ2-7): KAGVTQTPRYLIKTRGQQVTLSCSPISGHRSVSWYQQTPGQGLQFLFEYFSETQRNKGNFPGRFSGRQFSNSRSEMNVSTLELGDSALYLCASSLLAFGNEQYFGPGTRLTVT.

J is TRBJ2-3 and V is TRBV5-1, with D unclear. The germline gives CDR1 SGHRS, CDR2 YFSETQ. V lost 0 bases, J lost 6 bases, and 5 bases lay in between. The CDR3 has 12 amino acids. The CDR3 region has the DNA TGCGCCAGCAGCTTGGCCCCGGATACGCAGTATTTT. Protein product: CASSLAPDTQYF. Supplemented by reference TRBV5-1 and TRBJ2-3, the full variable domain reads KAGVTQTPRYLIKTRGQQVTLSCSPISGHRSVSWYQQTPGQGLQFLFEYFSETQRNKGNFPGRFSGRQFSNSRSEMNVSTLELGDSALYLCASSLAPDTQYFGPGTRLTVL.

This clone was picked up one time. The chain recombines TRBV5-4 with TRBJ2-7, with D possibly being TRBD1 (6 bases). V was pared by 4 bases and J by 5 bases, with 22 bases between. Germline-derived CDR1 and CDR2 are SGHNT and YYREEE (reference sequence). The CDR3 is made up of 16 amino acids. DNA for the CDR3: TGTGCCAGCAGCAACCTACAGGGCTGGACCCCCCACGAGCAGTACTTC. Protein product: CASSNLQGWTPHEQYF.

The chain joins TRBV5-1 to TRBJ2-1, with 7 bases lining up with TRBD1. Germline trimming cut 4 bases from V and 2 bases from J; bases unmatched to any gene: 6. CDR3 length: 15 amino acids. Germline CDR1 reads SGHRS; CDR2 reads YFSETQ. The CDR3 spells CASSRGQDTYNEQFF. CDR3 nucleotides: TGCGCCAGCAGCCGCGGACAGGATACCTACAATGAGCAGTTCTTC.

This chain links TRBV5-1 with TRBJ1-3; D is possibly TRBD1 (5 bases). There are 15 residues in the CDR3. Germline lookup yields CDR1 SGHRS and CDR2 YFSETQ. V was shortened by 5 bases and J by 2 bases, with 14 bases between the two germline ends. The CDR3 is CASSLQGPPGNTIYF. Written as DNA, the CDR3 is TGCGCCAGCAGTCTTCAGGGCCCCCCTGGAAACACCATATATTTT. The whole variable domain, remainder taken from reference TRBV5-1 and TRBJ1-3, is KAGVTQTPRYLIKTRGQQVTLSCSPISGHRSVSWYQQTPGQGLQFLFEYFSETQRNKGNFPGRFSGRQFSNSRSEMNVSTLELGDSALYLCASSLQGPPGNTIYFGEGSWLTVV.

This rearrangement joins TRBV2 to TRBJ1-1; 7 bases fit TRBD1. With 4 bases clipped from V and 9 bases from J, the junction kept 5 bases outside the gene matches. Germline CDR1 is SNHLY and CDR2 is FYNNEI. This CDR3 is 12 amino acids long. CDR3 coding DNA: TGTGCCAGCAGTGTATTGGACAGGAAAGCTTTCTTT. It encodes CASSVLDRKAFF.

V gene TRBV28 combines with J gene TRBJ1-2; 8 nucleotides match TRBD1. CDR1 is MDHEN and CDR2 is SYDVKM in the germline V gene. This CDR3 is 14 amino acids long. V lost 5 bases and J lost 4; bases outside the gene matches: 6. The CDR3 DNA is TGTGCCAGCAGTCTAGGGACAGGCCCCTATGGCTACACCTTC. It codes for CASSLGTGPYGYTF.